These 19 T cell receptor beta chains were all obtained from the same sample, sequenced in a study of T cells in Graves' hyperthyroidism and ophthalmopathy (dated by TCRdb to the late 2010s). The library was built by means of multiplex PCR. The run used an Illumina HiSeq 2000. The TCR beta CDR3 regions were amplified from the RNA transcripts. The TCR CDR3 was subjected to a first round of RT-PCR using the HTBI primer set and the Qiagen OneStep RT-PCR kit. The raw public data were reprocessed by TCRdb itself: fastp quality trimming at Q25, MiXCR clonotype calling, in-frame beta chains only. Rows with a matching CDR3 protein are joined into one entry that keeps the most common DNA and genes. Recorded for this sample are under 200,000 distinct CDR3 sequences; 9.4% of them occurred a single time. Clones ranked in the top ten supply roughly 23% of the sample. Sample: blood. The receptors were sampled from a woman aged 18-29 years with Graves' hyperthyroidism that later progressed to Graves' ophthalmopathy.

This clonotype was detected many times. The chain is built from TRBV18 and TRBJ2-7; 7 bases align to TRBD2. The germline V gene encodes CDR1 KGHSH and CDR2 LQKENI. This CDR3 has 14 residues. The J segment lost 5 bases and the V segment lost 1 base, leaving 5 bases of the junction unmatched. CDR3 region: CASSPRGDYHEQYF. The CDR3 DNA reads TGTGCCAGCTCACCACGTGGGGACTACCACGAGCAGTACTTC.

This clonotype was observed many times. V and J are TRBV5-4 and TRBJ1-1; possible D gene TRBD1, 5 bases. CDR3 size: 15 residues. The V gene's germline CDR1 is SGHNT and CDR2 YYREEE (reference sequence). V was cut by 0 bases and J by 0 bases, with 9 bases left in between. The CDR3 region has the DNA TGTGCCAGCAGCTTGGCGGGACGCATGAACACTGAAGCTTTCTTT. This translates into CASSLAGRMNTEAFF.

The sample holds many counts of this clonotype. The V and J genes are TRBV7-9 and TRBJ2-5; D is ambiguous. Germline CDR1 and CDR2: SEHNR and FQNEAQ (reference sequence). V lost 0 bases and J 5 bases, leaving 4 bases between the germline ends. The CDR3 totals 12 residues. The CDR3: CASSLASETQYF. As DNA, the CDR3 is TGTGCCAGCAGCTTAGCGTCCGAGACCCAGTACTTC.

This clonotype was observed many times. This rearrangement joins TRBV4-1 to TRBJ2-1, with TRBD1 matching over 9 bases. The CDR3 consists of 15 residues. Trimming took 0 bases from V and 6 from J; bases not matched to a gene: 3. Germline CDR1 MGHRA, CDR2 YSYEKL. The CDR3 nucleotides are TGCGCCAGCAGCCAAGATTGGGGACAGGGCAATGAGCAGTTCTTC. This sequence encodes CASSQDWGQGNEQFF.

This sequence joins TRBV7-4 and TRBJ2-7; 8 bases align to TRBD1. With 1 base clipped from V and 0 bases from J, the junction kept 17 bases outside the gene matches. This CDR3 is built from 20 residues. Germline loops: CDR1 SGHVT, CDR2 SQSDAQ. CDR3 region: CASSLEDRDCPLCLSYEQYF. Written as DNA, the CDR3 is TGTGCCAGCAGCTTAGAGGACAGGGACTGCCCTTTGTGTCTCTCCTACGAGCAGTACTTC.

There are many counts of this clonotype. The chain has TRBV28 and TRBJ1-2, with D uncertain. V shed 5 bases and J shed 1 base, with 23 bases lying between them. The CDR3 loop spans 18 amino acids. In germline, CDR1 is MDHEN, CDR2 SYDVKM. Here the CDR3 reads CASSPPGVRPLGNYGYTF. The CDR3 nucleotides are TGTGCCAGCAGTCCCCCGGGTGTCAGGCCATTGGGTAACTATGGCTACACCTTC.

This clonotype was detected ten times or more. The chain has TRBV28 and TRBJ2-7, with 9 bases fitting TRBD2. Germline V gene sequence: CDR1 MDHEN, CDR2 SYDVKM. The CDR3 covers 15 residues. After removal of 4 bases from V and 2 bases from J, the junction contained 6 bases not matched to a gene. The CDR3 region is CASSSGLANPYEQYF. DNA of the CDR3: TGTGCCAGCAGTTCTGGACTAGCGAACCCCTACGAGCAGTACTTC.

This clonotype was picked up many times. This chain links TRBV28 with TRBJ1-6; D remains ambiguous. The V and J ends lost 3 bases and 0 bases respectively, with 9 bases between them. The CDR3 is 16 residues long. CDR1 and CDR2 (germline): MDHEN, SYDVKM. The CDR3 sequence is CASSFEPSSYNSPLHF. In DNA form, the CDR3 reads TGTGCCAGCAGTTTCGAGCCTAGCTCCTATAATTCACCCCTCCACTTT.

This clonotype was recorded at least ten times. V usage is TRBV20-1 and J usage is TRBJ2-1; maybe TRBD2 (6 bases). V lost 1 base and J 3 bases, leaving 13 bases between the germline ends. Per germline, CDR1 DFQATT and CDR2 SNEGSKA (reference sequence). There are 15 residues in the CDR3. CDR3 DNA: TGCAGTGCTAGAGTTTGGCGGGGCGGCTACAATGAGCAGTTCTTC. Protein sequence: CSARVWRGGYNEQFF.

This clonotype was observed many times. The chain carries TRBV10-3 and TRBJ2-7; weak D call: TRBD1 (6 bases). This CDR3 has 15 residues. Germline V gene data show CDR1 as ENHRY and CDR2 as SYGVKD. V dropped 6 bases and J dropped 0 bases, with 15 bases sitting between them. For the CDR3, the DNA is TGTGCCATCAGGGGGGTGAGGGGGTCCTCCTACGAGCAGTACTTC. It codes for CAIRGVRGSSYEQYF.

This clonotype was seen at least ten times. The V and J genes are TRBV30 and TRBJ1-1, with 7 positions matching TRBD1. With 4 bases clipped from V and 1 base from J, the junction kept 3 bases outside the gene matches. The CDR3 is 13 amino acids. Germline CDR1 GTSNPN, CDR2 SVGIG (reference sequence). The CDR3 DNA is TGTGCCTGGACGGGACAGCCGAACACTGAAGCTTTCTTT. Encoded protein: CAWTGQPNTEAFF.

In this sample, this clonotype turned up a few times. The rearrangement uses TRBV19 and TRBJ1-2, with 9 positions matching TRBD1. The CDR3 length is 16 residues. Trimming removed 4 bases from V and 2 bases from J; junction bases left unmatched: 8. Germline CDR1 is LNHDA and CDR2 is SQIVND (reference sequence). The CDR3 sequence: CASSRDRDSSNYGYTF. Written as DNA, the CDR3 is TGTGCCAGTAGTAGGGACAGGGATTCTAGCAACTATGGCTACACCTTC.

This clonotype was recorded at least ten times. The CDR3 DNA reads as TGTGCCAGCAGTAGATTTCAAGGGGGTCTCACTGAAGCTTTCTTT. It is translated as CASSRFQGGLTEAFF. The chain carries TRBV27 and TRBJ1-1; D possibly corresponds to TRBD1 (6 bases). Trimming cost V 5 bases and J 4 bases, with 17 bases left between them. CDR3 length equals 15 residues. In germline, CDR1 is MNHEY, CDR2 SMNVEV (reference sequence).

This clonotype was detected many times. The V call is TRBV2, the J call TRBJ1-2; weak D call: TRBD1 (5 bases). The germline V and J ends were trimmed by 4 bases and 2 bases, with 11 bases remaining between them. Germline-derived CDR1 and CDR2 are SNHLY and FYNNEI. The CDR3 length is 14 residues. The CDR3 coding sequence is TGTGCCAGCAGTGGGGGCAGGGTGAACTATGGCTACACCTTC. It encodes CASSGGRVNYGYTF.

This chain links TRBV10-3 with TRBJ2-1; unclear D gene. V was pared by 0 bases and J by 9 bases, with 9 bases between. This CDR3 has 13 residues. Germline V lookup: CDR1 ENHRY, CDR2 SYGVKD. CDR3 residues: CAISESASGEQFF. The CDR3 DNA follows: TGTGCCATCAGTGAGTCAGCGAGTGGTGAGCAGTTCTTC.

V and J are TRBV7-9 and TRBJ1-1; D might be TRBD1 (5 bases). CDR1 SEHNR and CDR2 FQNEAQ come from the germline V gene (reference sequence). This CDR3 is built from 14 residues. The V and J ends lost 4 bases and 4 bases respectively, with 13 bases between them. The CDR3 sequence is CASSSHGGSTEAFF. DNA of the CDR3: TGTGCCAGCAGCTCACATGGGGGGAGCACTGAAGCTTTCTTT.

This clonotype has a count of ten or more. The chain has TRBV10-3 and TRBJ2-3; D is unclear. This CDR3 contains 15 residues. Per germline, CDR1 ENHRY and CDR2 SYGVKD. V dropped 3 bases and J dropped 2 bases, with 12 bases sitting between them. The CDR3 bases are TGTGCCATCAGTGACCAGAATCCGACCACAGATACGCAGTATTTT. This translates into CAISDQNPTTDTQYF.

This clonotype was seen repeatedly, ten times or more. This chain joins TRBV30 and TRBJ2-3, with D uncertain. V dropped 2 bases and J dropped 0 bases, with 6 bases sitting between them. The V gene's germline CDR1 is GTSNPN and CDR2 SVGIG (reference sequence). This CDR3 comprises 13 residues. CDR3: CAWSPYSTDTQYF. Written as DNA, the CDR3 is TGTGCCTGGAGTCCCTATAGCACAGATACGCAGTATTTT.

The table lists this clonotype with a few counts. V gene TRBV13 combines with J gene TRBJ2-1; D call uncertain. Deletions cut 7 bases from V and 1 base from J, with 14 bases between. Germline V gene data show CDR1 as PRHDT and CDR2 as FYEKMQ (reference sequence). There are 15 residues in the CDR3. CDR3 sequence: CASTLYSRSYNEQFF. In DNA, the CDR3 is TGTGCCAGCACCCTTTATAGTAGGTCCTACAATGAGCAGTTCTTC.